The entry that follows covers one T cell receptor beta chain sequence. TCRdb's table, derived via immunoSEQ multiplex PCR, lists solely in-frame clones and lacks some. The repertoire has approximately 290,000 clones, around 90% of them found once; the top ten carry roughly 2.1%. These data are taken from a study of blood T cell repertoires in COVID-19. The CDR3 has 15 amino acids. V was clipped by 0 bases and J by 9 bases; unmatched bases: 5. Germline V gives CDR1 MNHEY, CDR2 SVGAGI. The sequence came from a man younger than 30 with active or convalescent COVID-19. The chain combines TRBV6-5 with TRBJ1-6, with 7 bases fitting TRBD1. The sequencing input was peripheral blood. Here the CDR3 reads CASSYSTRGLSPLHF. The DNA of the CDR3 is TGTGCCAGCAGTTACTCGACTAGGGGGCTTTCACCCCTCCACTTT.